Listed below are T cell receptor beta chains from one sample, sequenced in a study of control samples from healthy donors and cancer patients. Clones were read by immunoSEQ multiplex PCR, and TCRdb kept only the in-frame ones, dropping some. The table includes 260,000 or so clones, approximately 80% detected once. Sequencing input: PBMCs. These receptors all stem from a woman between 55 and 75 years old with lung cancer. The CDR3 runs from the conserved cysteine through the conserved F or W. A D gene is named only where the DNA matches it firmly. Size tells how often a clone was seen (once, few, many) or the class of an expanded clone, and some rows leave it out.

J	size	D	V	length	CDR3	DNA
TRBJ1-6	NA	NA	TRBV5-4	14	CASSLQGQNSPLHF	TGTGCCAGCAGCCTCCAGGGTCAAAATTCACCCCTCCACTTT
TRBJ1-1	NA	NA	TRBV7-6	13	CASSRRQDSEAFF	TGTGCCAGCAGCAGGCGCCAGGACAGCGAAGCTTTCTTT
TRBJ1-1	once	NA	TRBV15	13	CATSRDGHGEAFF	TGTGCCACCAGCAGGGACGGACACGGAGAAGCTTTCTTT
TRBJ1-4	NA	NA	TRBV6-5	13	CASSYTTNEKLFF	TGTGCCAGCAGTTACACAACTAATGAAAAACTGTTTTTT
TRBJ2-2	NA	TRBD1	TRBV7-2	17	CASSLGRGTGVAGEPFF	TGTGCCAGCAGCTTAGGTCGGGGGACAGGGGTGGCCGGGGAGCCGTTTTTT
TRBJ2-3	NA	TRBD2	TRBV6-1	15	CASSEERGGLYTQYF	TGTGCCAGCAGTGAAGAGCGGGGGGGCCTTTATACGCAGTATTTT
TRBJ1-1	NA	NA	TRBV2	14	CASSEAGLRVEAFF	TGTGCCAGCAGTGAGGCAGGGCTTCGCGTTGAAGCTTTCTTT
TRBJ2-7	NA	TRBD1	TRBV3-1/TRBV3-2	12	CASSQEGTAQYF	TGTGCCAGCAGCCAAGAAGGGACAGCGCAGTACTTC
TRBJ1-5	NA	TRBD1	TRBV28	15	CASRQGTGYNQPQHF	TGTGCCAGCAGGCAGGGGACAGGGTACAATCAGCCCCAGCATTTT
TRBJ1-2	NA	NA	TRBV9	15	CASSPPGATNYGYTF	TGTGCCAGCAGCCCCCCCGGCGCGACAAACTATGGCTACACCTTC
TRBJ2-3	NA	NA	TRBV12-3/TRBV12-4	13	CASREDSTDTQYF	TGTGCCAGCAGGGAGGACAGCACAGATACGCAGTATTTT
TRBJ2-2	NA	TRBD1	TRBV6-5	15	CASRAGQANTGELFF	TGTGCCAGCAGGGCGGGACAGGCGAACACCGGGGAGCTGTTTTTT
TRBJ1-6	NA	NA	TRBV2	14	CASRRGRTNSPLHF	TGTGCCAGCAGGAGAGGGCGGACCAATTCACCCCTCCACTTT
TRBJ2-7	NA	NA	TRBV21-1	13	CASSKAGWYEQYF	TGTGCCAGCAGCAAAGCGGGATGGTACGAGCAGTACTTC
TRBJ1-4	NA	NA	TRBV5-1	15	CASSLMTGHREKLFF	TGCGCCAGCAGCTTGATGACGGGACATAGGGAAAAACTGTTTTTT
TRBJ1-4	few	NA	TRBV18	15	CASSARWETNEKLFF	TGTGCCAGCTCAGCTAGATGGGAGACTAATGAAAAACTGTTTTTT
TRBJ2-5	NA	TRBD2	TRBV2	15	CASSGGGLAEETQYF	TGTGCCAGCAGTGGCGGCGGACTAGCGGAAGAGACCCAGTACTTC
TRBJ1-1	NA	NA	TRBV13	15	CASSSGTDSNTEAFF	TGTGCCAGCAGCTCGGGGACCGACAGTAACACTGAAGCTTTCTTT
TRBJ1-3	NA	NA	TRBV3-1/TRBV3-2	15	CASSHEGASGNTIYF	TGTGCCAGCAGCCACGAAGGGGCCTCTGGAAACACCATATATTTT
TRBJ1-3	NA	NA	TRBV7-9	14	CASSIQFSGNTIYF	TGTGCCAGCAGCATACAGTTCTCTGGAAACACCATATATTTT
TRBJ1-4	NA	TRBD1	TRBV5-5	17	CASSLGQGQGVYEKLFF	TGTGCCAGCAGCTTGGGACAGGGTCAGGGCGTATACGAAAAACTGTTTTTT
TRBJ2-3	NA	NA	TRBV6-6	16	CASSYSGQPGTDTQYF	TGTGCCAGCAGTTACTCGGGCCAGCCCGGCACAGATACGCAGTATTTT
TRBJ1-5	NA	NA	TRBV2	17	CASSEASTTVGNQPQHF	TGTGCCAGCAGTGAAGCATCTACGACAGTTGGCAATCAGCCCCAGCATTTT
TRBJ2-7	NA	NA	TRBV27	17	CASSLSSPALVAYEQYF	TGTGCCAGCAGTTTATCGAGCCCGGCCCTGGTCGCCTACGAGCAGTACTTC
TRBJ2-7	NA	TRBD2	TRBV7-2	14	CASSRQTSEDEQYF	TGTGCCAGCAGCCGGCAGACTAGCGAAGACGAGCAGTACTTC
TRBJ1-5	NA	NA	TRBV3-1/TRBV3-2	15	CASSPSGAGNQPQHF	TGTGCCAGCAGCCCTAGCGGGGCAGGCAATCAGCCCCAGCATTTT
TRBJ2-1	NA	NA	TRBV4-1	13	CASSQGRAPRVFF	TGCGCCAGCAGCCAAGGTCGAGCACCGAGGGTGTTCTTC
TRBJ2-7	NA	TRBD2	TRBV19	15	CASSIQLAGAYEQYF	TGTGCCAGTAGTATTCAACTAGCGGGAGCCTACGAGCAGTACTTC
TRBJ1-1	NA	TRBD1	TRBV28	17	CASSFRGPYVWNTEAFF	TGTGCCAGCAGTTTCAGGGGGCCGTACGTCTGGAACACTGAAGCTTTCTTT
TRBJ2-2	NA	NA	TRBV14	13	CASSQAQTGELFF	TGTGCCAGCAGCCAAGCACAAACCGGGGAGCTGTTTTTT
TRBJ2-7	NA	TRBD2	TRBV3-1/TRBV3-2	17	CASSQDGGLAGDYEQYF	TGTGCCAGCAGCCAAGATGGGGGACTAGCGGGAGATTACGAGCAGTACTTC
TRBJ2-2	NA	NA	TRBV12-5	16	CASGLYRGQITGELFF	TGTGCTAGTGGTTTGTATCGGGGGCAGATCACCGGGGAGCTGTTTTTT
TRBJ1-2	once	NA	TRBV28	12	CASSFGVYGYTF	TGTGCCAGCAGTTTCGGGGTTTACGGCTACACCTTC
TRBJ2-3	NA	NA	TRBV9	14	CASSPLGPEDTQYF	TGTGCCAGCAGCCCCCTCGGCCCCGAGGATACGCAGTATTTT
TRBJ2-3	NA	TRBD2	TRBV29-1	16	CSVVGTSGLSTDTQYF	TGCAGCGTTGTCGGGACTAGCGGGCTTAGCACAGATACGCAGTATTTT
TRBJ1-5	NA	NA	TRBV6-1	18	CASSALRSTGLSGQPQHF	TGTGCCAGCAGTGCGCTCCGCAGTACAGGGTTATCGGGTCAGCCCCAGCATTTT
TRBJ2-5	NA	NA	TRBV13	14	CASSILDSRETQYF	TGTGCCAGCAGCATCCTGGACAGCCGAGAGACCCAGTACTTC
TRBJ2-1	NA	TRBD1	TRBV6-1	15	CASSEAPGGGNEQFF	TGTGCCAGCAGTGAAGCCCCAGGGGGCGGCAATGAGCAGTTCTTC
TRBJ1-5	NA	TRBD1	TRBV7-3	18	CASSSLAGTGGNYQPQHF	TGTGCCAGCAGCTCCCTCGCCGGGACAGGGGGAAATTATCAGCCCCAGCATTTT
TRBJ2-7	NA	TRBD1	TRBV6-2/TRBV6-3	16	CASSYNIGQGTYEQYF	TGTGCCAGCAGTTACAATATAGGACAGGGGACCTACGAGCAGTACTTC
TRBJ2-5	NA	NA	TRBV4-2	16	CASSQAGPVSQETQYF	TGTGCCAGCAGCCAAGCGGGTCCTGTCTCCCAAGAGACCCAGTACTTC
TRBJ2-7	NA	NA	TRBV5-4	13	CASSLPTDYEQYF	TGTGCCAGCAGCTTGCCGACAGACTACGAGCAGTACTTC
TRBJ2-3	NA	TRBD1	TRBV15	17	CATSRDSRTGSTDTQYF	TGTGCCACCAGCAGAGATTCTAGGACAGGGAGCACAGATACGCAGTATTTT
TRBJ1-4	NA	TRBD1	TRBV10-2	16	CASSEEGAATNEKLFF	TGCGCCAGCAGTGAAGAGGGGGCGGCAACTAATGAAAAACTGTTTTTT
TRBJ2-1	NA	NA	TRBV19	14	CASKWSGADRLQFF	TGTGCCAGTAAGTGGTCCGGCGCCGACAGGCTGCAGTTCTTC
TRBJ1-2	once	NA	TRBV28	13	CASSPGGARGYTF	TGTGCCAGCAGTCCGGGGGGGGCGCGTGGCTACACCTTC
TRBJ1-2	NA	NA	TRBV2	12	CASSTGGTSYTF	TGTGCCAGCAGCACGGGCGGGACAAGCTACACCTTC
TRBJ2-1	many	NA	TRBV5-5	14	CASSAGQLYNEQFF	TGTGCCAGCAGCGCCGGACAGCTATACAATGAGCAGTTCTTC
TRBJ2-3	once	NA	TRBV7-2	15	CASSLDGTGTDTQYF	TGTGCCAGCAGCTTAGATGGGACGGGCACAGATACGCAGTATTTT
TRBJ1-1	NA	NA	TRBV6-5	14	CASEPLGGNTEAFF	TGTGCCAGCGAACCCCTAGGGGGGAACACTGAAGCTTTCTTT
TRBJ1-5	NA	NA	TRBV7-6	14	CASSSGTGNQPQHF	TGTGCCAGCAGCTCCGGGACGGGCAATCAGCCCCAGCATTTT
TRBJ2-7	NA	NA	TRBV5-1	14	CASSLEGQPYEQYF	TGCGCCAGCAGCTTGGAAGGGCAGCCTTACGAGCAGTACTTC
TRBJ2-7	few	TRBD1	TRBV7-2	15	CASSYHRGAGYEQYF	TGTGCCAGCAGCTACCACAGGGGCGCAGGCTACGAGCAGTACTTC
TRBJ1-4	once	NA	TRBV11-2	15	CASSLDHSPSEKLFF	TGTGCCAGCAGCTTAGATCATAGTCCGTCTGAAAAACTGTTTTTT